This entry features one T cell receptor (beta chain) sequence. The antigen remains unidentified. The data originate from a study of T cell responses to AZD1222 COVID-19 vaccine. Turning to the study itself: Second doses were pooled across both intervals (about 4 or about 12 weeks).

The CDR3 contains 17 residues. V lost 3 bases to trimming and J lost 5 bases; unmatched junction nucleotides: 3. Germline CDR1 is SEHNR and CDR2 is FQNEAQ (reference sequence). The protocol was immunoSEQ multiplex PCR, while the TCRdb copy is restricted to in-frame clones and leaves out a portion. Of about 150,000 clones in the sample, 90% were seen once. The study, taken as a whole, reports: As reported, nearly half of all spike-specific TCRs target variant regions that are unmutated. Repertoire sampling happened only post peak T cell response. Spike-wide vaccine-associated CD4 TCRs dominated at 160-218 and 743-854.

The receptor's source is an adult in good health. The sequences come from peripheral blood, collected on day 0 of AZD1222 vaccination. This sequence joins TRBV7-9 and TRBJ2-2, with 16 bases lining up with TRBD2. The CDR3 here is CASSFEGLAGGTGELFF. CDR3 nucleotide sequence: TGTGCCAGCAGCTTCGAGGGACTAGCGGGAGGGACCGGGGAGCTGTTTTTT.